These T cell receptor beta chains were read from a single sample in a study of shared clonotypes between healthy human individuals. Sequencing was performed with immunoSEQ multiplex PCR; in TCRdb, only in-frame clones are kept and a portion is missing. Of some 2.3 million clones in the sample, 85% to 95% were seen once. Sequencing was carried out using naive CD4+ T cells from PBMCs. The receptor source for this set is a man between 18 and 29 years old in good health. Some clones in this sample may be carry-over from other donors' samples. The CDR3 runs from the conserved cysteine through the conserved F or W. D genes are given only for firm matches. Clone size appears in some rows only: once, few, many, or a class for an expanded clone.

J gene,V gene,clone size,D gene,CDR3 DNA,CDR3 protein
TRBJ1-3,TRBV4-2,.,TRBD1,TGTGCCAGCAGGGACAGGGGGCTCGGAAACACCATATATTTT,CASRDRGLGNTIYF
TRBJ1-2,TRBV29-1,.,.,TGCAGCGTTGGTGGGGTTTCTTATGGCTACACCTTC,CSVGGVSYGYTF
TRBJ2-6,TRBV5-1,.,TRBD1,TGCGCCAGCAGCTTGGGGACAGGGGGCACCGCCTCTGGGGCCAACGTCCTGACTTTC,CASSLGTGGTASGANVLTF
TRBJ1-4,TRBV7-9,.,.,TGTGCCAGCAGCATAGGGGCAACTAATGAAAAACTGTTTTTT,CASSIGATNEKLFF
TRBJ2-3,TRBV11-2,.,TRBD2,TGTGCCAGCAGTCGCGGACTAGCGAATCCCACAGATACGCAGTATTTT,CASSRGLANPTDTQYF
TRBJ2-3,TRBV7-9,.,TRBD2,TGTGCCAGCCCAGGCCGGGGGGGCTCTAGCACAGATACGCAGTATTTT,CASPGRGGSSTDTQYF
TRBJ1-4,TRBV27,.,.,TGTGCCAGCAGTGTCGGGGGGGCTAATGAAAAACTGTTTTTT,CASSVGGANEKLFF
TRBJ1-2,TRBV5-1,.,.,TGCGCCAGCAGCTATACAGGGAAAAACTATGGCTACACCTTC,CASSYTGKNYGYTF
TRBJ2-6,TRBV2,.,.,TGTGCCAGCAGGATGACTAGCTCTGGGGCCAACGTCCTGACTTTC,CASRMTSSGANVLTF
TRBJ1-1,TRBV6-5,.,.,TGTGCCAGCAATCCCGCGGGCGAACATCGGGCTTTCTTT,CASNPAGEHRAFF
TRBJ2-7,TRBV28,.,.,TGTGCCAGCAGCCCTGGGCAGGGACCCTACGAGCAGTACTTC,CASSPGQGPYEQYF
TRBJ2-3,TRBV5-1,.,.,TGCGCCAGCAGCTTGGATCTGGGTTTCATGGATACGCAGTATTTT,CASSLDLGFMDTQYF
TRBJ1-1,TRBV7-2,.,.,TGTGCCAGCAGCCTCTTGACAGCCACTGAAGCTTTCTTT,CASSLLTATEAFF
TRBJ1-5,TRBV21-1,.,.,TGTGCCAGCAGCATCAGTCGGGGGTCACAGCCCCAGCATTTT,CASSISRGSQPQHF
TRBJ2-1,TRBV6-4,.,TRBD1,TGTGCCAGCAGCGCGACAGGGAGCTCCTACAATGAGCAGTTCTTC,CASSATGSSYNEQFF
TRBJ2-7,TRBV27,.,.,TGTGCCAGCAGTTTCCGCGGGCAGGGAGCGGCAACCTACGAGCAGTACTTC,CASSFRGQGAATYEQYF
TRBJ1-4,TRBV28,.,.,TGTGCCAGCACCCTCGGCAGCGCAACTAATGAAAAACTGTTTTTT,CASTLGSATNEKLFF
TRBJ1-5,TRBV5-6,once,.,TGTGCCAGCAGCTTGGCCGGGGGAAGTCTGGGCAATCAGCCCCAGCATTTT,CASSLAGGSLGNQPQHF
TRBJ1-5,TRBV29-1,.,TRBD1,TGCAGCGTTGTGACAGGGTTTAGCAATCAGCCCCAGCATTTT,CSVVTGFSNQPQHF
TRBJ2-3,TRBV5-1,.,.,TGCGCCAGCAGCCGCGGTGACTCAGTCACAGATACGCAGTATTTT,CASSRGDSVTDTQYF
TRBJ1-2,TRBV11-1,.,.,TGTGCCAGCAGCTCCGCGTCGGGCTATGGCTACACCTTC,CASSSASGYGYTF
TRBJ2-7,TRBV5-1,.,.,TGCGCCAGCAGCTCGGGGGACACCCTCTCCTACGAGCAGTACTTC,CASSSGDTLSYEQYF
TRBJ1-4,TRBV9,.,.,TGTGCCAGCAGCGGAAGGGATCGGGCTAATGAAAAACTGTTTTTT,CASSGRDRANEKLFF
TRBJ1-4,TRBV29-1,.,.,TGCAGCGTCCACTACATTACAAAGGGAGTTGAAAAACTGTTTTTT,CSVHYITKGVEKLFF
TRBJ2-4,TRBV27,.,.,TGTGCCAGCAGTGCCAGGGTCGGAGCGAACATTCAGTACTTC,CASSARVGANIQYF
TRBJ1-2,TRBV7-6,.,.,TGTGCCAGCAGCCTCTCGGGATTCGAGCATGGCTACACCTTC,CASSLSGFEHGYTF
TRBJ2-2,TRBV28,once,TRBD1,TGTGCCAGCAGTTTCAGGGGGTGGTACACCGGGGAGCTGTTTTTT,CASSFRGWYTGELFF
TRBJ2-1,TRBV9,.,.,TGTGCCAGCAGCCCCCCAGCGCATGAGCAGTTCTTC,CASSPPAHEQFF
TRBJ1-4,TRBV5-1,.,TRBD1,TGCGCCAGCAGCTTGGCCGGGACAGATGAAAAACTGTTTTTT,CASSLAGTDEKLFF
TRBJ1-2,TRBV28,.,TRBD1,TGTGCCAGCAGTCCCCAGGGGGCACTCTATGGCTACACCTTC,CASSPQGALYGYTF
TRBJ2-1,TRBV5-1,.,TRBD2,TGCGCCAGCAGCTTGAAACCACTAGCGGGAGTCTACAATGAGCAGTTCTTC,CASSLKPLAGVYNEQFF
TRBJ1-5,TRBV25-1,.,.,TGTGCCGGCAGTGAGTCGGGGCAGGGCAATCAGCCCCAGCATTTT,CAGSESGQGNQPQHF